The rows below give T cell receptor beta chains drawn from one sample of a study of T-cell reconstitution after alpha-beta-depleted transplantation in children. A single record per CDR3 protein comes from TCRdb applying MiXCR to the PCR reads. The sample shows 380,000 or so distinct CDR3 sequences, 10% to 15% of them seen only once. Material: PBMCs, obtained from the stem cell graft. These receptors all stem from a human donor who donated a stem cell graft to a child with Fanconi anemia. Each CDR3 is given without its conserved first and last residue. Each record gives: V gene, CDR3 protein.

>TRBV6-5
ASSPHREGNGYT
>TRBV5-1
ASSFGTQETQY
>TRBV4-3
ATASTGSDTEAF
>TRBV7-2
ASSAAPRVAQF
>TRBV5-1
ASSPGTGDEKLF
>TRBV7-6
ASSPQTGTNYGYT
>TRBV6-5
ASSYSGGGLQAEKLF
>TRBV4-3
ASSQDSEGEKLF
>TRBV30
AWSANTDTQY
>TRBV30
AWSAGAASVSSYNEQF
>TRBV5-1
ASSRGLAGGGEDTQY
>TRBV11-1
ASSFPLSPGGLTDTQY
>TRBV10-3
GVAGTYNEQF
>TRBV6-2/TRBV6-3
AITRAGISYEQY
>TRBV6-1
ASRADSYSGANVLT
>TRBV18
ASSPGGTINEQF
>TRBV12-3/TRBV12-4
ASHFSGREETQY
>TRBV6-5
ASSYQANSYNEQF
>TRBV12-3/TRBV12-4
ASSGGTGDSTDTQY
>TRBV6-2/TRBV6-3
ASRTLTGASYEQY
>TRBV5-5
ASSRRGQDNEQF
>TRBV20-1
SARSSSGGNSPLH
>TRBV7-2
ASKGNYGYT
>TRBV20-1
SARDGRGEF
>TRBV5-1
ASSSGGLNTQY
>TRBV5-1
ASSFQSSGGTEAF
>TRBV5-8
ASSLGGEQF
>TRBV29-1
SVEDLTGSAF
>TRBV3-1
ASSQKVNTGELF
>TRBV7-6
ASSARQGTDTQY
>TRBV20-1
SAPPTAGAETQY
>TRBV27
ASSFRAPNYEQY
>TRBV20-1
SASWLGEVGTDTQY
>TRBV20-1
SAFSPGRAEAF
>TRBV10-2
ASIRDRGLGDTEAF
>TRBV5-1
ASSLGDSRREQY
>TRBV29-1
SAKEQGLQVGGYT
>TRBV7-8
ASSLSWGSGYT
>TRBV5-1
ASSFKDRVSSYEQY
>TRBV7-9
ASSLRPRQGVNTEAF
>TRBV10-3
AIRETGGSSSSYNEQF
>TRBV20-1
SARDIGQAVEAF
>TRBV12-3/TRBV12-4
ASNRAGGQPQH
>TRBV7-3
ASSSLAGAYYNEQF
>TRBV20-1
SAGRATEAF
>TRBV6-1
ASSRTSSSSYNSPLH
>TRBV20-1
SARDIDNSPLH